This T cell receptor beta chain was captured by sequencing in a study of OX40 agonist ivuxolimab in advanced cancers. Across the whole study: Hepatocellular carcinoma, melanoma, renal cell or head and neck cancer affected the dose-escalation patients.

The germline V and J ends were trimmed by 6 bases and 7 bases, with 18 bases remaining between them. Germline V gene sequence: CDR1 MNHEY, CDR2 SMNVEV (reference sequence). This CDR3 comprises 14 residues. Here immunoSEQ multiplex PCR was the method, and the copy in TCRdb shows in-frame clones only, minus some. This sample carries tens of thousands of clones, roughly 87% of them seen once, and the ten largest clones take under 3.5%. The sequenced sample was CD4+ or CD8+ T cells sorted from blood, obtained in a trial of the OX40 agonist ivuxolimab. This TCR was recovered from an adult with an advanced solid tumor such as melanoma, head and neck, liver or kidney cancer. The V call is TRBV27, the J call TRBJ2-5; D ambiguous. CDR3 DNA: TGTGCCAGCAGCTCAATTCCACCGTCTACGACCCAGTACTTC. Translation: CASSSIPPSTTQYF.